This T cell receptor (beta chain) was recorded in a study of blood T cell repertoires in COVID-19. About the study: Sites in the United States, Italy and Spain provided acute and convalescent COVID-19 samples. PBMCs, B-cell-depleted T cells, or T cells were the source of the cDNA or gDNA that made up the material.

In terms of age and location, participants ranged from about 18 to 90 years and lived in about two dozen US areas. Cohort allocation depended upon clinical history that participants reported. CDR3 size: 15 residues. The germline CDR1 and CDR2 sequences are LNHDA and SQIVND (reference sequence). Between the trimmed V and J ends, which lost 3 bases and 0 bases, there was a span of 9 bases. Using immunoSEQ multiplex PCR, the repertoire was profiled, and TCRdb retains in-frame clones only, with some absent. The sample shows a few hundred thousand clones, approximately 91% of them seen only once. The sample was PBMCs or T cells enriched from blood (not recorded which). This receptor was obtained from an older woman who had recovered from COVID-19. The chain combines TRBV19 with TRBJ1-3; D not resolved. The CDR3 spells CASSMESSSGNTIYF. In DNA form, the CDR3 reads TGTGCCAGTAGTATGGAGTCCTCCTCTGGAAACACCATATATTTT.